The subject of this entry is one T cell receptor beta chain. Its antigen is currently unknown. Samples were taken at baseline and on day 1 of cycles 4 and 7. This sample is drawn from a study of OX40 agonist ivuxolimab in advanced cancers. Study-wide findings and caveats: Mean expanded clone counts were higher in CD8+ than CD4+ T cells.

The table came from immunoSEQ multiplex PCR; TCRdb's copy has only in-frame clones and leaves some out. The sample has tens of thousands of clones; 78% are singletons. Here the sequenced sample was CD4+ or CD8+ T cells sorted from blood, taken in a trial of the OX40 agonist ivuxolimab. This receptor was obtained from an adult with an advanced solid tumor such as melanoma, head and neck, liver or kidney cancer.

The CDR3 bases are TGTGCCAGTACCATAGGGGCCAGTGGCTACACCTTC. Protein: CASTIGASGYTF. This rearrangement joins TRBV19 to TRBJ1-2; D is perhaps TRBD1 (5 bases). The CDR3 runs 12 residues. V gave up 7 bases and J gave up 7 bases, with 13 bases separating them. Germline V gives CDR1 LNHDA, CDR2 SQIVND (reference sequence).